These 18 T cell receptor beta chains came from one sample sequenced in a study of blood T cell repertoires in COVID-19. This table comes from immunoSEQ multiplex PCR, and its TCRdb copy is limited to in-frame clones, with some not included. The data hold 350,000 to 400,000 clones, with more than 75% observed a single time. The sample was PBMCs or T cells enriched from blood (not recorded which). Receptors were obtained from a woman between 18 and 29 years old who had recovered from COVID-19.

The rearrangement links TRBV6-5 to TRBJ1-1, with a weak D call TRBD1 (5 bases). Per the germline V gene, CDR1 is MNHEY and CDR2 is SVGAGI. V lost 7 bases and J lost 0, with 12 bases in between. This CDR3 has 14 amino acids. In nucleotides, the CDR3 is TGTGCCAGCAATCGGGGGGGAATGAACACTGAAGCTTTCTTT. It is translated as CASNRGGMNTEAFF.

J is TRBJ1-1 and V is TRBV7-9; D gene unclear. CDR3 length equals 18 residues. Germline V CDR1 and CDR2: SEHNR, FQNEAQ (reference sequence). V lost 0 bases to trimming and J lost 4 bases, with 21 bases between them. The CDR3 DNA reads as TGTGCCAGCAGCTTAGCGCCCGGAGGGCTCTCACGGGGCACTGAAGCTTTCTTT. Amino acid sequence: CASSLAPGGLSRGTEAFF.

The chain couples TRBV4-2 to TRBJ1-2, with D possibly TRBD1 on 5 matching bases. Trimming pared 7 bases from V and 0 bases from J, leaving 15 bases between. The germline V gene encodes CDR1 LGHNA and CDR2 YNFKEQ. The CDR3 sequence is 15 residues long. This CDR3 is CASTSHPGANYGYTF. As DNA, the CDR3 is TGTGCCAGCACCTCCCACCCGGGGGCTAACTATGGCTACACCTTC.

The CDR3 DNA reads as TGTGCCAGCAGCCAAGATCAAGGTTTGACAGGGGGGAACTATGGCTACACCTTC. This translates into CASSQDQGLTGGNYGYTF. This sequence joins TRBV4-2 and TRBJ1-2; 9 bases line up with TRBD1. The germline CDR1 and CDR2 sequences are LGHNA and YNFKEQ. The CDR3 spans 18 residues. The V segment lost 0 bases and the J segment 2 bases; nucleotides outside the gene matches: 10.

The V gene is TRBV11-2, the J gene TRBJ1-3; D is ambiguous. CDR1 SGHAT and CDR2 FQNNGV come from the germline V gene. The CDR3 has 17 amino acids. The V and J ends lost 2 bases and 0 bases respectively, with 14 bases between them. The CDR3 loop reads CASSLIHGVFSGNTIYF. CDR3 coding DNA: TGTGCCAGCAGCTTAATCCACGGGGTTTTCTCTGGAAACACCATATATTTT. Together with reference TRBV11-2 and TRBJ1-3, the CDR3 gives the full variable domain: EAGVAQSPRYKIIEKRQSVAFWCNPISGHATLYWYQQILGQGPKLLIQFQNNGVVDDSQLPKDRFSAERLKGVDSTLKIQPAKLEDSAVYLCASSLIHGVFSGNTIYFGEGSWLTVV.

The rearrangement links TRBV7-9 to TRBJ1-6, with 10 bases that match TRBD1. This CDR3 comprises 15 residues. J was trimmed by 7 bases and V by 5 bases; bases with no gene match: 5. From germline, CDR1 is SEHNR and CDR2 FQNEAQ (reference sequence). Here the CDR3 reads CASSDRDRGNSPLHF. Here the CDR3 DNA reads TGTGCCAGCAGCGACCGGGACAGGGGAAATTCACCCCTCCACTTT.

The chain uses TRBV14 and TRBJ1-1; TRBD1 might be the D (5 bases). Germline CDR1 is SGHDN and CDR2 is FVKESK. Trimming stripped 0 bases from V and 1 base from J, with 21 bases between. The CDR3 runs 19 residues. The CDR3 DNA sequence: TGTGCCAGCAGCCAAGATGTGGACTGGGACTTTCTGAGGAACACTGAAGCTTTCTTT. Protein product: CASSQDVDWDFLRNTEAFF.

The CDR3 reads CALRRQGEKGYTF. CDR3 sequence (DNA): TGTGCCCTCAGGAGGCAGGGGGAAAAGGGCTACACCTTC. The chain links TRBV28 to TRBJ1-2; TRBD1 matches 7 bases. The CDR3 extends over 13 amino acids. From germline, CDR1 is MDHEN and CDR2 SYDVKM. Trimming cost V 11 bases and J 8 bases; bases outside gene matches: 14.

The CDR3 bases are TGTGCCAGCAGCCCATGGTCGGGGGGCTCAGATACGCAGTATTTT. Residues: CASSPWSGGSDTQYF. The V call is TRBV7-6, the J call TRBJ2-3; a possible D gene is TRBD2 (7 bases). CDR3 length: 15 residues. V lost 5 bases and J lost 4, with 16 bases in between. The germline gives CDR1 SGHVS, CDR2 FNYEAQ.

The chain combines TRBV29-1 with TRBJ2-6, with D tentatively TRBD1 (6 bases). Looked up from germline, CDR1 is SQVTM and CDR2 is ANQGSEA. The CDR3 totals 16 residues. V was pared by 1 base and J by 1 base, with 11 bases between. CDR3 protein: CSVEGGRVSGANVLTF. The CDR3 DNA reads as TGCAGCGTTGAAGGGGGGCGGGTTTCTGGGGCCAACGTCCTGACTTTC.

The CDR3 sequence is CASPGGSGGPLSSYEQYF. The CDR3 DNA sequence: TGTGCCAGCCCAGGAGGGAGCGGGGGCCCTTTGAGCTCCTACGAGCAGTACTTC. This chain uses TRBV7-2 with TRBJ2-7; 8 nucleotides agree with TRBD2. The germline V gene has CDR1 SGHTA and CDR2 FQGNSA. Trimming took 8 bases from V and 0 from J; bases not matched to a gene: 18. CDR3 length: 18 amino acids. The full variable domain, with the rest looked up from reference TRBV7-2 and TRBJ2-7, is GAGVSQSPSNKVTEKGKDVELRCDPISGHTALYWYRQSLGQGLEFLIYFQGNSAPDKSGLPSDRFSAERTGGSVSTLTIQRTQQEDSAVYLCASPGGSGGPLSSYEQYFGPGTRLTVT.

V is TRBV21-1 and J is TRBJ2-2; the listed D gene, TRBD1, was not tested against the DNA. TRBV21-1 is deemed a pseudogene. The CDR3 is 17 residues long. The DNA of the CDR3 is TGTGCCAGCAGCAAAAAACAGGGAGCGCCGAACACCGGGGAGCTGTTTTTT. This sequence encodes CASSKKQGAPNTGELFF.

V is TRBV15 and J is TRBJ2-3; possibly TRBD2 for D (6 bases). The CDR3 sequence is 15 residues long. V was trimmed by 5 bases and J by 0 bases, leaving 12 bases between them. Germline assignment: CDR1 LNHNV and CDR2 YYDKDF (reference sequence). CDR3 in DNA: TGTGCCACCAGCGGGGACTTTTCTAGCACAGATACGCAGTATTTT. Encoded protein: CATSGDFSSTDTQYF.

The gene calls are TRBV19 and TRBJ2-5, with D possibly being TRBD1 (6 bases). Germline values: CDR1 LNHDA, CDR2 SQIVND (reference sequence). The CDR3 is 13 residues long. V was clipped by 3 bases and J by 3 bases, with 8 bases between them. The CDR3 DNA follows: TGTGCCAGTAGTATGAAGGGGGAAGAGACCCAGTACTTC. This sequence encodes CASSMKGEETQYF. Combining the CDR3 with reference TRBV19 and TRBJ2-5 gives the whole variable domain DGGITQSPKYLFRKEGQNVTLSCEQNLNHDAMYWYRQDPGQGLRLIYYSQIVNDFQKGDIAEGYSVSREKKESFPLTVTSAQKNPTAFYLCASSMKGEETQYFGPGTRLLVL.

This clone was seen only a few times. Here the CDR3 reads CASTTGGVSYEQYF. The CDR3 region has the DNA TGTGCCAGCACCACGGGGGGGGTATCCTACGAGCAGTACTTC. The chain couples TRBV6-5 to TRBJ2-7, with 8 bases matching TRBD2. The trim removed 7 bases at V and 1 base at J, leaving 6 bases unmatched. The CDR3 is 14 residues long. The V gene's germline CDR1 is MNHEY and CDR2 SVGAGI.

This chain links TRBV2 with TRBJ1-1; D is undetermined. CDR1 is SNHLY and CDR2 is FYNNEI in the germline V gene. The CDR3 contains 15 residues. Trimming left V 0 bases short and J 1 base short, with 9 bases between. As DNA, the CDR3 is TGTGCCAGCAGTGAAGCCCGTCGGGAGAACACTGAAGCTTTCTTT. This gives the protein CASSEARRENTEAFF.

The chain's CDR3 is CASSEAFFSNEQFF. The CDR3 coding sequence is TGTGCCAGCAGTGAAGCTTTCTTCTCCAATGAGCAGTTCTTC. This chain joins TRBV6-1 and TRBJ2-1; no reliable D call. The germline CDR1 and CDR2 sequences are MNHNS and SASEGT. The CDR3 extends over 14 amino acids. Trimming took off 0 bases at V and 6 bases at J, with 9 bases between the two ends.

This chain connects TRBV6-6 to TRBJ2-1, with TRBD2 identical over 7 bases. The CDR3 totals 14 residues. The V gene end was trimmed by 6 bases and the J gene end by 8 bases; junction bases not matched to a gene: 10. Germline CDR1 MNHNY, CDR2 SVGAGI (reference sequence). The CDR3 sequence is CASSFRLADDEQFF. CDR3 bases: TGTGCCAGCAGCTTTAGACTAGCAGACGATGAGCAGTTCTTC.